These 3 T cell receptor beta chains were sequenced from one sample in a study of breast tumors, draining lymph nodes, adjacent tissues. Samples came from axillary lymph nodes draining the breast cancer. MiXCR, applied by TCRdb to the multiplex PCR reads, yields one record per CDR3 protein. This table holds about 130,000 distinct CDR3 sequences, approximately 20% found once. The sample taken for sequencing was axillary lymph node tissue. The receptors here all came from a female donor with breast cancer. Some clones in this sample may be carry-over from other donors' samples.

This clonotype was counted many times. This chain links TRBV7-2 with TRBJ1-2; D remains unclear. CDR3 length equals 14 residues. V dropped 0 bases and J dropped 4 bases, with 9 bases sitting between them. In germline, CDR1 is SGHTA, CDR2 FQGNSA. This chain's CDR3 is CASSLAGVRYGYTF. CDR3 nucleotide sequence: TGTGCCAGCAGCTTAGCGGGAGTTCGCTATGGCTACACCTTC.

This clonotype was recorded many times. The rearrangement links TRBV5-8 to TRBJ2-5; 8 nucleotides line up with TRBD2. The CDR3 extends over 18 amino acids. Germline-derived CDR1 and CDR2 are SGHTS and YDEGEE. V lost 1 base, J lost 0 bases, and 11 bases stayed unmatched. CDR3 bases: TGTGCCAGCAGCTTGCCTACTAGCGGAGTGGGGGACCAAGAGACCCAGTACTTC. Translating gives CASSLPTSGVGDQETQYF.

A word on this clonotype: One base away lies a much larger clone, so this may be a sequencing read error. This chain connects TRBV5-1 to TRBJ2-7; 8 bases are a match to TRBD2. Germline CDR1 reads SGHRS; CDR2 reads YFSETQ. The CDR3 has 14 amino acids. The CDR3 coding sequence is TGCGCCAGCAGCTTGGAGCGGGAGTTTGACGAGCATTACTTC. It is translated as CASSLEREFDEHYF.